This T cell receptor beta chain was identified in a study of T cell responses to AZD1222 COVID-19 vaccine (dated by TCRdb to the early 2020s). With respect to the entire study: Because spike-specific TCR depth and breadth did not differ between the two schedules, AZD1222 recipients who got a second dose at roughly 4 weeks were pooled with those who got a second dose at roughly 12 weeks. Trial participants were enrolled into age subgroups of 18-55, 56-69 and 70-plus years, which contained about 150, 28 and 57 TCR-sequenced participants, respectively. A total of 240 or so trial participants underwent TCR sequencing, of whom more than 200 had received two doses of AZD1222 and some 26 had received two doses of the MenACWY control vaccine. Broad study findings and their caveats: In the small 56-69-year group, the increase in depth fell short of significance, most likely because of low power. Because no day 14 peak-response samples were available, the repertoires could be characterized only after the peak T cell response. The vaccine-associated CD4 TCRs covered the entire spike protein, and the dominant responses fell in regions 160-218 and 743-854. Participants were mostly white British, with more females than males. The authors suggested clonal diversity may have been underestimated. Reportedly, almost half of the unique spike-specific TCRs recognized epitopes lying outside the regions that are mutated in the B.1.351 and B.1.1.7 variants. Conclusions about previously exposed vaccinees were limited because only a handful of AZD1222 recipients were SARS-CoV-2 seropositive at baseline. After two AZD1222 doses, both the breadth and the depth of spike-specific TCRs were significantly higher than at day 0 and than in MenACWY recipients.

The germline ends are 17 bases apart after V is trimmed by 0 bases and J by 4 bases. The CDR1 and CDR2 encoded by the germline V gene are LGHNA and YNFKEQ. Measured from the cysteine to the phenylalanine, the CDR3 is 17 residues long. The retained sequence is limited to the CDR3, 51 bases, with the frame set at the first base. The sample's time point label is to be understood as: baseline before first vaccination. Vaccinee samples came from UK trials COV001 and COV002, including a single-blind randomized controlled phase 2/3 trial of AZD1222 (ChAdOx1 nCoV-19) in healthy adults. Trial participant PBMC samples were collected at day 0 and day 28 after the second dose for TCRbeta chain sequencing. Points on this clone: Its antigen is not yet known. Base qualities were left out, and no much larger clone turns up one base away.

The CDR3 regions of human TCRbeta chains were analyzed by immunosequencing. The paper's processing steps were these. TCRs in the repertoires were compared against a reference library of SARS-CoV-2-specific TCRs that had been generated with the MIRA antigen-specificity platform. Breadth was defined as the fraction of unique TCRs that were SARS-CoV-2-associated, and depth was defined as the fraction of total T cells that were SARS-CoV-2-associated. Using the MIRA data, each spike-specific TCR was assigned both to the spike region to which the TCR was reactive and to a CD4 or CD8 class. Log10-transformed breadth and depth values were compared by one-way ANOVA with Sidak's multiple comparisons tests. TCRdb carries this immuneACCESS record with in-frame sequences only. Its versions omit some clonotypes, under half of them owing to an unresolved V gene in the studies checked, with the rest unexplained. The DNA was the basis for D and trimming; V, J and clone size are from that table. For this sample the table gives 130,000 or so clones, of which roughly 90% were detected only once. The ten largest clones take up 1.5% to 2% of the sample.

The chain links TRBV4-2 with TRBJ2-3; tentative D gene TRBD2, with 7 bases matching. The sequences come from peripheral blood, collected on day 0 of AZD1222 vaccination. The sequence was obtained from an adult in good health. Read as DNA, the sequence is TGTGCCAGCAGCCAAGAGGGGGCGGGACGGGGGGCAGATACGCAGTATTTT. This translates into CASSQEGAGRGADTQYF.